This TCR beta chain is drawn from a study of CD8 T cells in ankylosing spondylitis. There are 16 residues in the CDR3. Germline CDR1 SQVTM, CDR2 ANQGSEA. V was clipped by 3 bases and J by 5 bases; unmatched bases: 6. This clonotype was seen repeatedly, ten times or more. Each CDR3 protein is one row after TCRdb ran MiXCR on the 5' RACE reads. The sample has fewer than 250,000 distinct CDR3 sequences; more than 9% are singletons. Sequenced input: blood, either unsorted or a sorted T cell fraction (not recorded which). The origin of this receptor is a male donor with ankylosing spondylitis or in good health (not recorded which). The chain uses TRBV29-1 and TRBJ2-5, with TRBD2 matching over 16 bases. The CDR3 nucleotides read TGCAGCGTTGATGGGACTAGCGGGAGGGCCCCTGAGACCCAGTACTTC. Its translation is CSVDGTSGRAPETQYF.